The 29 T cell receptor beta chains in this list originate from one sample, sequenced in a study of a mutant IDH1 vaccine in newly diagnosed glioma. Noted time point: week 5, during vaccination. A 20-mer mutant IDH1 peptide at 300 ug was injected subcutaneously with topical imiquimod. Their cognate antigens are unknown. Assay: immunoSEQ multiplex PCR; the TCRdb copy retains only in-frame clones and omits some. The sample contains around 32,000 clones, around 90% of which appear only once. Sample: peripheral blood mononuclear cells (PBMCs), taken from a glioma patient whose treatment included an IDH1 peptide vaccine. The receptor source for this set is a woman aged 35 to 49 with glioma. Some clones in this sample may be carry-over from other donors' samples.

The chain couples TRBV4-1 to TRBJ2-1, with 9 positions matching TRBD2. The germline V gene encodes CDR1 MGHRA and CDR2 YSYEKL. The CDR3 has 16 residues. V lost 8 bases, J lost 7 bases, and 15 bases stayed unmatched. As DNA, the CDR3 is TGCGCCAGCCCTAAGAAGTCAGCGGGAGGCTTGAATGAGCAGTTCTTC. This encodes CASPKKSAGGLNEQFF.

The chain has TRBV19 and TRBJ2-7, with D possibly TRBD1 on 5 matching bases. V was cut by 5 bases and J by 1 base, with 12 bases left in between. Per the germline V gene, CDR1 is LNHDA and CDR2 is SQIVND (reference sequence). The CDR3 spans 14 residues. The CDR3 is CASSPPSGSYEQYF. The CDR3 nucleotides read TGTGCCAGTAGTCCCCCCTCAGGGTCCTACGAGCAGTACTTC.

This chain connects TRBV5-4 to TRBJ1-2, with D possibly matching TRBD1 (6 bases). Germline V gene lookup returns CDR1 SGHNT and CDR2 YYREEE (reference sequence). Trimming removed 2 bases at V and 5 bases at J, with 10 bases between. CDR3 length: 13 residues. The CDR3 protein is CASSFETGYGYTF. The CDR3 DNA follows: TGTGCCAGCAGCTTTGAGACAGGTTATGGCTACACCTTC.

The V and J genes are TRBV6-6 and TRBJ1-2; D unresolved. Trimming shortened V by 0 bases and J by 2 bases, and 10 bases separated the two germline ends. From germline, CDR1 is MNHNY and CDR2 SVGAGI (reference sequence). The CDR3 is 15 amino acids. CDR3 coding DNA: TGTGCCAGCAGTTACTCCAGGACGGGAAACTATGGCTACACCTTC. It is translated as CASSYSRTGNYGYTF.

This sequence joins TRBV2 and TRBJ2-5; 7 positions agree with TRBD2. Germline assignment: CDR1 SNHLY and CDR2 FYNNEI. The CDR3 runs to 18 residues. The V and J ends lost 5 bases and 2 bases, in that order; junction bases with no gene match: 17. The CDR3 reads CASSSGFSGWVGQETQYF. CDR3 coding DNA: TGTGCCAGCAGTTCCGGATTTAGCGGGTGGGTGGGGCAAGAGACCCAGTACTTC.

This chain links TRBV2 with TRBJ2-6, with 10 bases that match TRBD2. Germline loops: CDR1 SNHLY, CDR2 FYNNEI. CDR3 size: 19 residues. V lost 2 bases, J lost 0 bases, and 7 bases stayed unmatched. This CDR3 is CASSERLAGVTSGANVLTF. CDR3 DNA sequence: TGTGCCAGCAGTGAAAGGCTAGCGGGGGTTACCTCTGGGGCCAACGTCCTGACTTTC.

The chain joins TRBV5-1 to TRBJ2-3; perhaps D is TRBD1 or TRBD2 (6 bases each). With 4 bases removed from V and 5 bases from J, the gap between germline ends came to 26 bases. This CDR3 is built from 18 residues. Germline-derived CDR1 and CDR2 are SGHRS and YFSETQ. The CDR3 sequence is CASSPGGPRDWGQDTQYF. CDR3 nucleotide sequence: TGCGCCAGCAGCCCCGGCGGCCCCCGGGACTGGGGGCAAGATACGCAGTATTTT. Full variable domain (outside the CDR3, taken from reference TRBV5-1 and TRBJ2-3): KAGVTQTPRYLIKTRGQQVTLSCSPISGHRSVSWYQQTPGQGLQFLFEYFSETQRNKGNFPGRFSGRQFSNSRSEMNVSTLELGDSALYLCASSPGGPRDWGQDTQYFGPGTRLTVL.

The V gene is TRBV7-2, the J gene TRBJ2-1, with a possible D match to TRBD2 (6 bases). CDR1 and CDR2 from the germline V gene are SGHTA and FQGNSA. The V gene lost 5 bases and the J gene lost 2 bases, with 13 bases spanning the gap. CDR3 length: 15 amino acids. CDR3 region: CASSPDRGTYNEQFF. CDR3 DNA: TGTGCCAGCAGCCCGGATCGGGGGACCTACAATGAGCAGTTCTTC.

The chain couples TRBV27 to TRBJ1-3, with TRBD1 matching 9 bases. Germline lookup yields CDR1 MNHEY and CDR2 SMNVEV (reference sequence). The trim removed 8 bases at V and 1 base at J, leaving 3 bases unmatched. CDR3 size: 14 residues. For the CDR3, the DNA is TGTGCCAGCCACGGGACAGGGTCTGGAAACACCATATATTTT. Translating gives CASHGTGSGNTIYF.

V gene TRBV7-6 combines with J gene TRBJ2-2; 9 positions match TRBD1. Losses at the gene ends were 5 bases for V and 6 bases for J; bases not matched to a gene: 7. This CDR3 comprises 15 residues. The germline CDR1 and CDR2 sequences are SGHVS and FNYEAQ. The CDR3 sequence is CASSAYRGQAGELFF. The CDR3 DNA follows: TGTGCCAGCAGCGCCTACAGGGGGCAAGCCGGGGAGCTGTTTTTT.

CDR3 DNA: TGCGCCAGCAGACTCCCGGGAAGCTCCTACGAGCAGTACTTC. This translates into CASRLPGSSYEQYF. The chain couples TRBV5-1 to TRBJ2-7; perhaps TRBD2 as D (5 bases). CDR3 length equals 14 residues. Germline-derived CDR1 and CDR2 are SGHRS and YFSETQ. V gave up 5 bases and J gave up 0 bases, with 12 bases separating them.

The rearrangement joins TRBV4-2 to TRBJ2-3; D may be TRBD2 (6 bases). Germline CDR1 is LGHNA and CDR2 is YNFKEQ. The CDR3 has 15 amino acids. V lost 1 base, J lost 6 bases, and 14 bases lay in between. As DNA, the CDR3 is TGTGCCAGCAGCCAAGTTAGCGGCGGGATTGATACGCAGTATTTT. Amino acid sequence: CASSQVSGGIDTQYF.

The chain employs TRBV5-1 and TRBJ2-7; TRBD2 matches 13 bases. With V trimmed by 2 bases and J by 2 bases, 10 bases remained unmatched. Germline V gene data show CDR1 as SGHRS and CDR2 as YFSETQ. This CDR3 is 18 amino acids long. The CDR3, as DNA: TGCGCCAGCAGCTTATTCGGGACTAGCGGGGCCGAGACCTACGAGCAGTACTTC. Translating it yields CASSLFGTSGAETYEQYF. Full variable domain (missing parts from reference TRBV5-1 and TRBJ2-7): KAGVTQTPRYLIKTRGQQVTLSCSPISGHRSVSWYQQTPGQGLQFLFEYFSETQRNKGNFPGRFSGRQFSNSRSEMNVSTLELGDSALYLCASSLFGTSGAETYEQYFGPGTRLTVT.

This sequence joins TRBV30 and TRBJ1-2; D perhaps matches TRBD1 (6 bases). The CDR3 spans 16 residues. The V end lost 8 bases, the J end lost 5 bases, and 27 bases lay between the germline ends. Germline V gene sequence: CDR1 GTSNPN, CDR2 SVGIG (reference sequence). The DNA for the CDR3 is TGTGCCACCGAGGGGTGGGGGGCAGATCGACAGTATGGCTACACCTTC. As protein: CATEGWGADRQYGYTF.

This clone has only one observation. The chain links TRBV6-1 to TRBJ2-5, with TRBD1 matching 11 bases. CDR1 MNHNS and CDR2 SASEGT come from the germline V gene. V shed 2 bases and J 9 bases; nucleotides not matched to a gene: 11. The CDR3 loop spans 16 amino acids. Here the CDR3 DNA reads TGTGCCAGCAGTGAACGGACAGGGGGCTTTTTCGGATCCCAGTACTTC. It yields the protein CASSERTGGFFGSQYF.

Only one count was recorded for this clone. The rearrangement uses TRBV28 and TRBJ1-5, with no clear D. The V gene's germline CDR1 is MDHEN and CDR2 SYDVKM. V was shortened by 3 bases and J by 7 bases, with 7 bases between the two germline ends. The CDR3 runs to 12 residues. The CDR3 here is CASSLPEQPQHF. In nucleotides, the CDR3 is TGTGCCAGCAGTTTGCCTGAACAGCCCCAGCATTTT. The variable domain in full, with the rest retrieved from reference TRBV28 and TRBJ1-5, is DVKVTQSSRYLVKRTGEKVFLECVQDMDHENMFWYRQDPGLGLRLIYFSYDVKMKEKGDIPEGYSVSREKKERFSLILESASTNQTSMYLCASSLPEQPQHFGDGTRLSIL.

The genes are TRBV29-1 and TRBJ1-2; TRBD1 is a possible D gene (5 bases). The CDR3 length is 13 residues. V was shortened by 7 bases and J by 4 bases, with 16 bases between the two germline ends. Germline V gene lookup returns CDR1 SQVTM and CDR2 ANQGSEA. Here the CDR3 DNA reads TGCAGCGCCAGCAGGGACTTAGTCTATGGCTACACCTTC. This gives the protein CSASRDLVYGYTF.

The rearrangement joins TRBV6-5 to TRBJ1-1; possibly TRBD1 for D (6 bases). Germline V gene data show CDR1 as MNHEY and CDR2 as SVGAGI. The V gene lost 0 bases and the J gene lost 3 bases, with 8 bases spanning the gap. The CDR3 has 14 amino acids. This CDR3 is CASSYSQGYTEAFF. CDR3 in DNA: TGTGCCAGCAGTTACTCACAGGGTTACACTGAAGCTTTCTTT.

The chain uses TRBV5-4 and TRBJ1-1; D gene ambiguous. Trimming removed 4 bases from V and 1 base from J, with 14 bases in between. The CDR3 length is 15 residues. Germline CDR1 SGHNT, CDR2 YYREEE (reference sequence). In DNA form, the CDR3 reads TGTGCCAGCAGCAACCCGGACGGACCGAACACTGAAGCTTTCTTT. This codes for CASSNPDGPNTEAFF.

V is TRBV7-3 and J is TRBJ2-3; D remains ambiguous. Germline lookup yields CDR1 SGHTA and CDR2 FQGTGA. CDR3 length: 14 amino acids. Deletions cut 4 bases from V and 4 bases from J, with 12 bases between. The CDR3 protein is CASSSRRNADTQYF. The CDR3, as DNA: TGTGCCAGCAGCTCCAGGCGGAACGCAGATACGCAGTATTTT.

The genes are TRBV7-9 and TRBJ2-7, with 11 bases lining up with TRBD2. Looked up from germline, CDR1 is SEHNR and CDR2 is FQNEAQ (reference sequence). V lost 11 bases to trimming and J lost 0 bases; unmatched junction nucleotides: 6. This CDR3 has 14 residues. The CDR3 nucleotides are TGTGCCTGCTCGACTAGCGGGGTCTCCTACGAGCAGTACTTC. Protein sequence: CACSTSGVSYEQYF.

The chain employs TRBV7-8 and TRBJ2-5; D may correspond to TRBD1 or TRBD2 (6 bases each). Per germline, CDR1 SGHVS and CDR2 FQNEAQ. The CDR3 has 15 residues. V dropped 3 bases and J dropped 5 bases, with 16 bases sitting between them. CDR3 sequence reads: CASSFIQGLRETQYF. Written as DNA, the CDR3 is TGTGCCAGCAGCTTTATACAGGGACTCCGGGAGACCCAGTACTTC.

This clone is medium-sized by share. The genes are TRBV5-1 and TRBJ2-7; perhaps TRBD1 as D (5 bases). This CDR3 region has 13 residues. Germline V CDR1 and CDR2: SGHRS, YFSETQ. Trimming left V 4 bases short and J 3 bases short, with 11 bases between. The CDR3 region is CASSKDRHYEQYF. CDR3 coding DNA: TGCGCCAGCAGCAAAGACAGACACTACGAGCAGTACTTC.

This chain uses TRBV15 with TRBJ1-2; D remains unclear. Germline CDR1 LNHNV, CDR2 YYDKDF (reference sequence). V was trimmed by 1 base and J by 8 bases, leaving 14 bases between them. The CDR3 covers 14 residues. The CDR3 protein is CATSRGAASGGYTF. The CDR3 DNA reads as TGTGCCACCAGCAGAGGGGCCGCGAGTGGGGGCTACACCTTC.

The CDR3 bases are TGTGCCAGCAGCCTGAGGACACCCCGGGTAGATACGCAGTATTTT. Residues: CASSLRTPRVDTQYF. This rearrangement joins TRBV7-9 to TRBJ2-3; D possibly corresponds to TRBD1 (5 bases). Germline V gives CDR1 SEHNR, CDR2 FQNEAQ (reference sequence). V lost 5 bases and J 5 bases, leaving 17 bases between the germline ends. The CDR3 consists of 15 residues.

The chain couples TRBV10-3 to TRBJ2-2; either TRBD1 or TRBD2 may fit D (5 bases each). The CDR3 runs 15 residues. V was pared by 4 bases and J by 0 bases, with 9 bases between. CDR1 and CDR2 from the germline V gene are ENHRY and SYGVKD. The CDR3 DNA reads as TGTGCCATCAGTGGGGGACCTTCGAACACCGGGGAGCTGTTTTTT. Its translation is CAISGGPSNTGELFF.

This clone was picked up one time. This chain connects TRBV11-1 to TRBJ1-1, with D hard to call. CDR1 and CDR2 (germline): SGHAT, FQDESV (reference sequence). V was shortened by 3 bases and J by 4 bases, with 21 bases between the two germline ends. This CDR3 is built from 17 residues. CDR3 DNA: TGTGCCAGCAGCTTTCTAATCCTTCGACAAGGATCCACTGAAGCTTTCTTT. As protein: CASSFLILRQGSTEAFF. The full variable domain, in which reference TRBV11-1 and TRBJ1-1 provide the parts outside the CDR3, is EAEVAQSPRYKITEKSQAVAFWCDPISGHATLYWYRQILGQGPELLVQFQDESVVDDSQLPKDRFSAERLKGVDSTLKIQPAELGDSAMYLCASSFLILRQGSTEAFFGQGTRLTVV.

V usage is TRBV11-3 and J usage is TRBJ2-1; 9 bases line up with TRBD2. CDR1 is SGHNT, CDR2 YENEEA, per germline. The CDR3 has 15 amino acids. After removal of 4 bases from V and 9 bases from J, the junction contained 10 bases not matched to a gene. CDR3 DNA sequence: TGTGCCAGCAGCTCGGCCCATAGCGGGAGCCTTGAGCAGTTCTTC. Protein product: CASSSAHSGSLEQFF.

This sequence joins TRBV11-1 and TRBJ1-4; 12 positions agree with TRBD1. The CDR3 sequence is 17 residues long. V trimming: 3 bases; J trimming: 7 bases; junction bases outside the gene matches: 9. From germline, CDR1 is SGHAT and CDR2 FQDESV (reference sequence). The CDR3 DNA sequence: TGTGCCAGCAGCTTCGGACCGGGACAGGGGGCGGCTGAAAAACTGTTTTTT. Its translation: CASSFGPGQGAAEKLFF.